The 25 T cell receptor beta chains below all came from one sample that was sequenced in a study of T cells after yellow fever vaccination. TCRdb itself ran the 5' RACE reads through MiXCR, one entry per CDR3 protein. Among some 150,000 distinct CDR3 sequences listed, 9.3% were seen once. The source was CD8+ T cells sorted from PBMCs, collected 45 days after the yellow fever booster vaccination. The source of these receptors is a man younger than 35 who received the YFV17D yellow fever vaccine.

This clonotype was seen a handful of times. This chain uses TRBV29-1 with TRBJ2-5; the D is unclear. The V end was cut by 0 bases, the J end by 3 bases, with 11 bases between. The CDR3 length is 14 residues. The germline V gene has CDR1 SQVTM and CDR2 ANQGSEA. As DNA, the CDR3 is TGCAGCGTTGAAGATAGAGCAGCCAAAGAGACCCAGTACTTC. Its translation: CSVEDRAAKETQYF. Based on the CDR3 plus reference TRBV29-1 and TRBJ2-5, the full variable domain is SAVISQKPSRDICQRGTSLTIQCQVDSQVTMMFWYRQQPGQSLTLIATANQGSEATYESGFVIDKFPISRPNLTFSTLTVSNMSPEDSSIYLCSVEDRAAKETQYFGPGTRLLVL.

This clonotype occurred a few times. The gene calls are TRBV28 and TRBJ2-5; a weak D match, TRBD1 (6 bases). V lost 8 bases and J 5 bases, leaving 12 bases between the germline ends. The CDR3 spans 12 residues. Germline V gives CDR1 MDHEN, CDR2 SYDVKM. CDR3 protein: CASLGAGETQYF. In DNA form, the CDR3 reads TGTGCCAGCCTGGGGGCTGGCGAGACCCAGTACTTC. Supplemented by reference TRBV28 and TRBJ2-5, the full variable domain reads DVKVTQSSRYLVKRTGEKVFLECVQDMDHENMFWYRQDPGLGLRLIYFSYDVKMKEKGDIPEGYSVSREKKERFSLILESASTNQTSMYLCASLGAGETQYFGPGTRLLVL.

A few counts support this clonotype. The chain recombines TRBV7-9 with TRBJ1-4; possible D gene TRBD1, 5 bases. The CDR3 runs to 16 residues. The germline V gene has CDR1 SEHNR and CDR2 FQNEAQ (reference sequence). V shed 6 bases and J shed 4 bases, with 18 bases lying between them. CDR3 DNA sequence: TGTGCCAGCAGGTCCTCATCAGGACATCTTAATGAAAAACTGTTTTTT. Translated: CASRSSSGHLNEKLFF.

The rearrangement links TRBV5-1 to TRBJ2-7, with TRBD2 as a possible D gene (6 bases). Germline V gene sequence: CDR1 SGHRS, CDR2 YFSETQ. V lost 4 bases and J lost 4, with 15 bases in between. The CDR3 length is 14 residues. This chain's CDR3 is CASSPSGVGYEQYF. The CDR3 DNA is TGCGCCAGCAGCCCCTCGGGGGTGGGGTACGAGCAGTACTTC.

This clonotype has a handful of counts. V usage is TRBV7-2 and J usage is TRBJ1-1, with TRBD1 matching over 8 bases. The CDR3 length is 14 residues. The junction had 4 bases not matched to a gene; V was cut back by 3 bases and J by 4 bases. Germline assignment: CDR1 SGHTA and CDR2 FQGNSA. The CDR3 protein is CASSFRGQGTEAFF. The CDR3 DNA reads TGTGCCAGCAGCTTCAGGGGGCAGGGCACTGAAGCTTTCTTT. Combining the CDR3 with reference TRBV7-2 and TRBJ1-1 gives the whole variable domain GAGVSQSPSNKVTEKGKDVELRCDPISGHTALYWYRQSLGQGLEFLIYFQGNSAPDKSGLPSDRFSAERTGGSVSTLTIQRTQQEDSAVYLCASSFRGQGTEAFFGQGTRLTVV.

The CDR3 region has the DNA TGTGCCAGCAGTTACGAGACAGGGGGCACTGAAGCTTTCTTT. It codes for CASSYETGGTEAFF. This rearrangement joins TRBV6-6 to TRBJ1-1, with 9 bases fitting TRBD1. The CDR3 length is 14 residues. Germline V CDR1 and CDR2: MNHNY, SVGAGI (reference sequence). The junction had 2 bases not matched to a gene; V was cut back by 2 bases and J by 4 bases.

This clonotype was found many times. V gene TRBV7-9 combines with J gene TRBJ2-7, with 7 nucleotides matching TRBD1. J gave up 3 bases and V 6 bases, and 5 bases lay outside the gene matches. The CDR3 has 13 residues. The germline V gene has CDR1 SEHNR and CDR2 FQNEAQ (reference sequence). The CDR3 loop reads CASSSWDSYEQYV. CDR3 coding DNA: TGTGCCAGCAGTTCCTGGGACAGCTACGAGCAGTACGTC.

The chain couples TRBV5-1 to TRBJ2-6; perhaps TRBD1 as D (5 bases). The CDR3 is made up of 13 amino acids. Germline CDR1 and CDR2: SGHRS and YFSETQ. Trimming took off 1 base at V and 12 bases at J, with 11 bases between the two ends. CDR3 DNA sequence: TGCGCCAGCAGCTTGTCGGGTGGGGCCGTCCTGACTTTC. Protein product: CASSLSGGAVLTF.

V and J are TRBV29-1 and TRBJ2-7; 10 bases line up with TRBD1. Looked up from germline, CDR1 is SQVTM and CDR2 is ANQGSEA. The CDR3 extends over 13 amino acids. Germline trimming cut 7 bases from V and 5 bases from J; bases unmatched to any gene: 8. CDR3 amino acids: CSAWGGQGNEQYF. Here the CDR3 DNA reads TGCAGCGCCTGGGGGGGACAGGGGAACGAGCAGTACTTC.

This clonotype was seen many times. The V call is TRBV6-6, the J call TRBJ2-5; TRBD1 aligns across 11 bases. Trimming at V came to 8 bases and at J to 5 bases, leaving 4 bases not matched to a gene. CDR1 MNHNY and CDR2 SVGAGI come from the germline V gene (reference sequence). CDR3 length: 13 residues. The CDR3 loop reads CASGQGAEETQYF. The CDR3 coding sequence is TGTGCCAGCGGACAGGGGGCAGAGGAGACCCAGTACTTC.

This clonotype was seen ten or more times. This sequence joins TRBV3-1 and TRBJ2-2, with TRBD2 matching 9 bases. Looked up from germline, CDR1 is LGHDT and CDR2 is YNNKEL (reference sequence). CDR3 length equals 16 residues. V was pared by 5 bases and J by 4 bases, with 8 bases of the junction left unmatched. In DNA form, the CDR3 reads TGTGCCAGCAGCACCCGGACTAGCGAGATCACCGGGGAGCTGTTTTTT. Translated, it gives CASSTRTSEITGELFF.

About this clonotype: One end of the junction fails to match germline, which may point to a read error. CDR3 in DNA: TGTGCCAGCAGTTTAAGGAGCTGGTCCTCCAATGAGCAGTTCTTC. It codes for CASSLRSWSSNEQFF. The chain joins TRBV28 to TRBJ2-1; no firm D call. The CDR3 spans 15 residues. Germline CDR1 MDHEN, CDR2 SYDVKM. Full variable domain (missing parts from reference TRBV28 and TRBJ2-1): DVKVTQSSRYLVKRTGEKVFLECVQDMDHENMFWYRQDPGLGLRLIYFSYDVKMKEKGDIPEGYSVSREKKERFSLILESASTNQTSMYLCASSLRSWSSNEQFFGPGTRLTVL.

This clonotype was seen ten or more times. V gene TRBV5-1 combines with J gene TRBJ1-5; D call uncertain. V shed 0 bases and J shed 9 bases, with 13 bases lying between them. CDR1 is SGHRS and CDR2 is YFSETQ in the germline V gene. This CDR3 spans 14 amino acids. The CDR3 DNA is TGCGCCAGCAGCTTGGCCAGTGGTGGACTGCCCCAGCATTTT. Translation gives CASSLASGGLPQHF. The full variable domain, completed using reference TRBV5-1 and TRBJ1-5, is KAGVTQTPRYLIKTRGQQVTLSCSPISGHRSVSWYQQTPGQGLQFLFEYFSETQRNKGNFPGRFSGRQFSNSRSEMNVSTLELGDSALYLCASSLASGGLPQHFGDGTRLSIL.

This clonotype was recorded many times. The rearrangement uses TRBV4-1 and TRBJ2-5, with D perhaps matching TRBD2 (5 bases). CDR3 length: 16 residues. CDR1 is MGHRA and CDR2 is YSYEKL in the germline V gene. V lost 0 bases to trimming and J lost 5 bases, with 16 bases between them. As DNA, the CDR3 is TGCGCCAGCAGCCAAGAAGGAAGCTATCCGGGGGAGACCCAGTACTTC. Protein sequence: CASSQEGSYPGETQYF.

This clonotype was found a few times. The chain links TRBV12-5 to TRBJ1-1; TRBD1 aligns across 9 bases. The CDR3 loop spans 15 amino acids. Germline V gives CDR1 LGHNT, CDR2 FRNRAP. After removal of 4 bases from V and 3 bases from J, the junction contained 6 bases not matched to a gene. As DNA, the CDR3 is TGTGCTAGTGGTTCCATACAGGGGGCGCACACTGAAGCTTTCTTT. Amino acids: CASGSIQGAHTEAFF.

V and J are TRBV30 and TRBJ2-1; 8 bases are shared with TRBD2. V lost 5 bases and J lost 6; bases outside the gene matches: 9. CDR1 and CDR2 from the germline V gene are GTSNPN and SVGIG (reference sequence). The CDR3 extends over 14 amino acids. CDR3 sequence reads: CAWAPAGGPNEQFF. CDR3 nucleotides: TGTGCCTGGGCCCCGGCGGGGGGCCCCAATGAGCAGTTCTTC.

This clonotype was counted a few times. The J gene is TRBJ1-2, the V gene TRBV12-3 or TRBV12-4; D call uncertain. This CDR3 comprises 13 residues. The V gene lost 5 bases and the J gene lost 4 bases, with 11 bases spanning the gap. CDR3 loop: CASSPEAGYGYTF. CDR3 sequence (DNA): TGTGCCAGCAGTCCAGAGGCAGGCTATGGCTACACCTTC.

The chain couples TRBV21-1 to TRBJ1-2; the table calls TRBD1, which could not be checked here. TRBV21-1 is a pseudogene. The CDR3 loop spans 18 amino acids. As DNA, the CDR3 is TGTGCCAGCAGCTACCGCGGGGGTGGGGGATGTAATAGCTATGGCTACACCTTC. Encoded protein: CASSYRGGGGCNSYGYTF.

The chain links TRBV14 to TRBJ2-1; the match to TRBD1 covers 10 bases. The length of the CDR3 is 17 residues. CDR1 and CDR2 (germline): SGHDN, FVKESK. Germline trimming cut 3 bases from V and 10 bases from J; bases unmatched to any gene: 15. The CDR3: CASSQPLSGQGVFEQFF. DNA of the CDR3: TGTGCCAGCAGCCAGCCGCTTAGTGGACAGGGGGTTTTCGAGCAGTTCTTC.

The rearrangement links TRBV9 to TRBJ2-3, with D unclear. Looked up from germline, CDR1 is SGDLS and CDR2 is YYNGEE. The CDR3 loop spans 14 amino acids. V shed 3 bases and J shed 0 bases, with 8 bases lying between them. This CDR3 reads CASSGPASTDTQYF. The CDR3, as DNA: TGTGCCAGCAGCGGGCCCGCAAGCACAGATACGCAGTATTTT.

This clonotype was seen repeatedly, ten times or more. V is TRBV7-9 and J is TRBJ2-5; weak D call: TRBD1 (5 bases). Germline V gene data show CDR1 as SEHNR and CDR2 as FQNEAQ (reference sequence). This CDR3 region has 13 residues. Trimming took off 3 bases at V and 2 bases at J, with 7 bases between the two ends. DNA of the CDR3: TGTGCCAGCAGCTTGGGGCAGCAAGAGACCCAGTACTTC. Residues: CASSLGQQETQYF.

The chain couples TRBV4-1 to TRBJ2-7; 7 positions agree with TRBD2. V lost 8 bases to trimming and J lost 5 bases; unmatched junction nucleotides: 12. Per the germline V gene, CDR1 is MGHRA and CDR2 is YSYEKL. The CDR3 extends over 14 amino acids. The CDR3 region has the DNA TGCGCCAGCGCACATGGGGGGGGGATCGACGAGCAGTACTTC. Its translation is CASAHGGGIDEQYF.

This rearrangement joins TRBV4-3 to TRBJ2-3; either TRBD1 or TRBD2 may fit D (6 bases each). Trimming shortened V by 1 base and J by 0 bases, and 11 bases separated the two germline ends. The CDR3 is made up of 16 amino acids. Germline V gene lookup returns CDR1 LGHNA and CDR2 YSLEER. The CDR3, as DNA: TGCGCCAGCAGCCAAGGGTTCGGGGGCAGCACAGATACGCAGTATTTT. Its protein is CASSQGFGGSTDTQYF.

The gene calls are TRBV4-3 and TRBJ1-2; D perhaps matches TRBD1 (6 bases). The CDR3 has 16 residues. The V gene's germline CDR1 is LGHNA and CDR2 YSLEER. V was cut by 0 bases and J by 7 bases, with 18 bases left in between. Here the CDR3 DNA reads TGCGCCAGCAGCCAAGACTGGGGGGCGTCGGCCGTTGGCTACACCTTC. Translation gives CASSQDWGASAVGYTF.

The sample holds many counts of this clonotype. The chain combines TRBV7-2 with TRBJ2-1; 8 bases fit TRBD2. CDR1 and CDR2 from the germline V gene are SGHTA and FQGNSA. The CDR3 length is 14 residues. The junction had 8 bases not matched to a gene; V was cut back by 5 bases and J by 8 bases. The DNA for the CDR3 is TGTGCCAGCAGCCCCGGGAGGGGGTACGATGAGCAGTTCTTC. This codes for CASSPGRGYDEQFF.